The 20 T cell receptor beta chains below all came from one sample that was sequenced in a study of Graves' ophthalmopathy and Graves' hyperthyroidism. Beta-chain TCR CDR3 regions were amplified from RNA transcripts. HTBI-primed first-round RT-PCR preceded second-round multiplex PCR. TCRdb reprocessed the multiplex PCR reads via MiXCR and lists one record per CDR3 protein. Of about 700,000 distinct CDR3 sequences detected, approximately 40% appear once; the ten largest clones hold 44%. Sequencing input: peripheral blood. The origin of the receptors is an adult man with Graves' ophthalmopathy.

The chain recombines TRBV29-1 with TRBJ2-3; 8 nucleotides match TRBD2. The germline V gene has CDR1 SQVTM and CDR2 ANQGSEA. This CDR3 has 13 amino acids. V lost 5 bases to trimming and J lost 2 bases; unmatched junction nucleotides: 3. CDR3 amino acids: CSVCGRTTDTQYF. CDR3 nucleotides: TGCAGCGTTTGCGGGAGGACCACAGATACGCAGTATTTT.

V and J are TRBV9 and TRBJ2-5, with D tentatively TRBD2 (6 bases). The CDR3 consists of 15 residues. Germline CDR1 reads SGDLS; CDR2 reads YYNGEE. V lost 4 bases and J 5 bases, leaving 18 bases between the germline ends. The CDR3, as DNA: TGTGCCAGCAGCCCCCTGAGAGGGGACTCGGAGACCCAGTACTTC. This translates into CASSPLRGDSETQYF.

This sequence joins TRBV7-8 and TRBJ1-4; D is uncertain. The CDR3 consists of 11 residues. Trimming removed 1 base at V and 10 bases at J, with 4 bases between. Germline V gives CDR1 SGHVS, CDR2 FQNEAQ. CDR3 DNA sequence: TGTGCCAGCAGCTTAGGGACAAAACTGTTTTTT. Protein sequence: CASSLGTKLFF.

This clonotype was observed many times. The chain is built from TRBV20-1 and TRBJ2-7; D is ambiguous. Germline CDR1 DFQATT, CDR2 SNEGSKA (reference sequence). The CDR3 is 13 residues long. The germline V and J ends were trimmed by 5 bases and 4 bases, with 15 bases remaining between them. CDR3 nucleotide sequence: TGCAGTGCTCCCCACCCCATAGGGTACGAGCAGTACTTC. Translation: CSAPHPIGYEQYF.

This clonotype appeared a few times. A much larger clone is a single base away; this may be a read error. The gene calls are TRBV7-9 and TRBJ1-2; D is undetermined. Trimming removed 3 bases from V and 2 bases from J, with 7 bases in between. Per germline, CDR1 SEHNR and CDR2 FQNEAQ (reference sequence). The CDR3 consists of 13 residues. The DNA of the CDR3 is TGTGCCAGCAGCTTCGCCAGAAACTATGGCTACACCTTC. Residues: CASSFARNYGYTF.

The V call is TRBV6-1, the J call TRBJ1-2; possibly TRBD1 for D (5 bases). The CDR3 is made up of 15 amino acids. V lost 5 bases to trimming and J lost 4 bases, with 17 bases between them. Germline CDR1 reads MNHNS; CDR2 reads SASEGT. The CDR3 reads CASSYWDPSPYGYTF. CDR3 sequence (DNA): TGTGCCAGCAGTTACTGGGACCCAAGTCCCTATGGCTACACCTTC.

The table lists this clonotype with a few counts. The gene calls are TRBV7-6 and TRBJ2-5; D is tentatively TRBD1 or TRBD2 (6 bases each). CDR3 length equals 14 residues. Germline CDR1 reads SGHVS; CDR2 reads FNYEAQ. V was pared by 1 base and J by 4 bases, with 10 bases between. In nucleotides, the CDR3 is TGTGCCAGCAGCTTAGGAGAGGGGGGAGAGACCCAGTACTTC. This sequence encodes CASSLGEGGETQYF. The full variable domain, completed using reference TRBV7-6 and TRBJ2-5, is GAGVSQSPRYKVTKRGQDVALRCDPISGHVSLYWYRQALGQGPEFLTYFNYEAQQDKSGLPNDRFSAERPEGSISTLTIQRTEQRDSAMYRCASSLGEGGETQYFGPGTRLLVL.

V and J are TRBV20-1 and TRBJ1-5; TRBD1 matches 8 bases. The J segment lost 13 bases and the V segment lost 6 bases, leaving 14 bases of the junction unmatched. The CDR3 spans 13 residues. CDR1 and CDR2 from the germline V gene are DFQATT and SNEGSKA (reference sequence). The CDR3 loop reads CSALGQGTGVQHF. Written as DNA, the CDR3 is TGCAGTGCGCTCGGACAGGGCACGGGGGTTCAGCATTTT.

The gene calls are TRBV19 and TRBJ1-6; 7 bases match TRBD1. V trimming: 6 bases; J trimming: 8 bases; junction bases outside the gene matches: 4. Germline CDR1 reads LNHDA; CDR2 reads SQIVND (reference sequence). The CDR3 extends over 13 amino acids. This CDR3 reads CASRTGNYSPLHF. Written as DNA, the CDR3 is TGTGCCAGTAGGACAGGGAACTATTCACCCCTCCACTTT. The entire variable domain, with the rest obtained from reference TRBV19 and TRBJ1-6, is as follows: DGGITQSPKYLFRKEGQNVTLSCEQNLNHDAMYWYRQDPGQGLRLIYYSQIVNDFQKGDIAEGYSVSREKKESFPLTVTSAQKNPTAFYLCASRTGNYSPLHFGNGTRLTVT.

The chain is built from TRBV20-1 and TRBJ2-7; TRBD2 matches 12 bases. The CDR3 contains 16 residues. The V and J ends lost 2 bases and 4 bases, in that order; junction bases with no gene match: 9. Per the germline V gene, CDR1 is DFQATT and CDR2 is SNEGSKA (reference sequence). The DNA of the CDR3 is TGCAGTGCTAGACCTCTAGCGGGGGGGCCCAAATACGAGCAGTACTTC. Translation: CSARPLAGGPKYEQYF.

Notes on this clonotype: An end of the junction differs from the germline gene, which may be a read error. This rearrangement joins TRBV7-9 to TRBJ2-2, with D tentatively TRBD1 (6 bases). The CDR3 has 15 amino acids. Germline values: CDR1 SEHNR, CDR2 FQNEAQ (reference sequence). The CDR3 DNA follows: TGCGCCAGCATGCTGTTAGACAGGCGGTCCGGGGAGCTGTTTTTT. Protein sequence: CASMLLDRRSGELFF. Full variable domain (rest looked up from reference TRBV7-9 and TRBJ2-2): DTGVSQNPRHKITKRGQNVTFRCDPISEHNRLYWYRQTLGQGPEFLTYFQNEAQLEKSRLLSDRFSAERPKGSFSTLEIQRTEQGDSAMYLCASMLLDRRSGELFFGEGSRLTVL.

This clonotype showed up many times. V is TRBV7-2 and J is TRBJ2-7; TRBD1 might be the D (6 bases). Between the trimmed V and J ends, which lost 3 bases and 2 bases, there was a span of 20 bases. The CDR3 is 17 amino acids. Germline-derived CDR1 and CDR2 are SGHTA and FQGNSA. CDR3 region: CASSLHRAGAQTYEQYF. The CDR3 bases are TGTGCCAGCAGCTTGCATAGGGCAGGGGCCCAAACCTACGAGCAGTACTTC. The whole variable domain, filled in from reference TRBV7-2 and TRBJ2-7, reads GAGVSQSPSNKVTEKGKDVELRCDPISGHTALYWYRQSLGQGLEFLIYFQGNSAPDKSGLPSDRFSAERTGGSVSTLTIQRTQQEDSAVYLCASSLHRAGAQTYEQYFGPGTRLTVT.

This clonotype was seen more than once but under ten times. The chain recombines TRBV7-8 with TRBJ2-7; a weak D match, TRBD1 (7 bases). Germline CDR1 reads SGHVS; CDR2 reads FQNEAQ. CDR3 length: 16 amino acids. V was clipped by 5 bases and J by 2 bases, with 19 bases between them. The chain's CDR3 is CASSGQGGYDPYEQYF. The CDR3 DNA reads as TGTGCCAGCAGCGGCCAGGGGGGTTATGATCCCTACGAGCAGTACTTC.

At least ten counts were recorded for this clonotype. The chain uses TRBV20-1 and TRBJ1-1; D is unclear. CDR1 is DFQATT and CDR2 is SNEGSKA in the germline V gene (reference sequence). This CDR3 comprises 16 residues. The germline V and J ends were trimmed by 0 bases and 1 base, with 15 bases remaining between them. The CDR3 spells CSARDHVRVTNTEAFF. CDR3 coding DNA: TGCAGTGCTAGAGATCACGTGAGGGTGACGAACACTGAAGCTTTCTTT.

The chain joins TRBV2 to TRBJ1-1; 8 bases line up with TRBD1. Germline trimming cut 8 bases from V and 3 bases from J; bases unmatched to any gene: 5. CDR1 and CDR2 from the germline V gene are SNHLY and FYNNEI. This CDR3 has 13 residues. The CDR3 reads CASQTTGDTEAFF. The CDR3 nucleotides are TGTGCCAGCCAGACGACAGGGGACACTGAAGCTTTCTTT.

CDR3 region: CASSIGDYEQYF. CDR3 coding DNA: TGTGCCAGCAGCATCGGTGATTACGAGCAGTACTTC. The chain combines TRBV6-5 with TRBJ2-7, with D unresolved. V lost 6 bases and J lost 4, with 10 bases in between. CDR3 length equals 12 residues. Germline V gene sequence: CDR1 MNHEY, CDR2 SVGAGI.

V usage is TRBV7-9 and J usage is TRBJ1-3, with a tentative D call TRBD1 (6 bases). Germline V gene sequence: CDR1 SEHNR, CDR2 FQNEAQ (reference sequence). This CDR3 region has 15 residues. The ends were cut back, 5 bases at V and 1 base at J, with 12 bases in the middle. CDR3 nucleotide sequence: TGTGCCAGCAGCCAACAGGGACTGTCTGGAAACACCATATATTTT. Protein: CASSQQGLSGNTIYF.

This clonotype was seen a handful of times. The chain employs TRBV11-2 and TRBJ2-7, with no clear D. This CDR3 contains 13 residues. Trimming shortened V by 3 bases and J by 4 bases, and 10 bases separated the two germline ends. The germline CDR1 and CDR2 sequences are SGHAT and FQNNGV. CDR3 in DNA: TGTGCCAGCAGCTTTGTTTTAGGTTACGAGCAGTACTTC. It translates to CASSFVLGYEQYF.

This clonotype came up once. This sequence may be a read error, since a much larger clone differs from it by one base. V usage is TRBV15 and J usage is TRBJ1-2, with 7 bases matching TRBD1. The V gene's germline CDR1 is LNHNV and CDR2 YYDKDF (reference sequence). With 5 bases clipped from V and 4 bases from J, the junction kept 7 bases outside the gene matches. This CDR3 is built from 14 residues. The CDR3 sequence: CATSLEAGGYGYTF. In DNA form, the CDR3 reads TGTGCCACCAGCTTAGAGGCAGGGGGCTATGGCTACACCTTC. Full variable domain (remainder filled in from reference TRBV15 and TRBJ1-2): DAMVIQNPRYQVTQFGKPVTLSCSQTLNHNVMYWYQQKSSQAPKLLFHYYDKDFNNEADTPDNFQSRRPNTSFCFLDIRSPGLGDTAMYLCATSLEAGGYGYTFGSGTRLTVV.

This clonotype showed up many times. The CDR3: CASSVGTANEKLFF. The CDR3 bases are TGTGCCAGCAGCGTGGGGACGGCGAATGAAAAACTGTTTTTT. The genes are TRBV9 and TRBJ1-4; TRBD1 is a possible D gene (5 bases). The CDR3 has 14 residues. Germline V gene sequence: CDR1 SGDLS, CDR2 YYNGEE. V was cut by 2 bases and J by 5 bases, with 10 bases left in between.